This is a list of T cell receptor beta chains from one sample in a study of blood T cell repertoires in COVID-19. Using immunoSEQ multiplex PCR, the repertoire was profiled, and TCRdb retains in-frame clones only, with some absent. The sample holds approximately 240,000 clones; around 84% are singletons and the top ten take 15% to 20%. The sample was peripheral blood. The receptors come from a woman of 80 years or more with active or convalescent COVID-19. CDR3s include the opening cysteine and the closing phenylalanine or tryptophan. D genes are given only for firm matches. The size entry is marked missing in some rows and otherwise reads once, few, many or a size class.

V	J	D	size	DNA	CDR3
TRBV7-8	TRBJ1-2	TRBD1	-	TGTGCCAGCAGCTTAGGGGGACAGGGGACGAATGGCTACACCTTC	CASSLGGQGTNGYTF
TRBV27	TRBJ2-7	TRBD2	-	TGTGCCAGCAGCTGGGGGGGTGAGCAGTACTTC	CASSWGGEQYF
TRBV5-1	TRBJ1-3	-	-	TGCGCCAGCAGCTTGGAGGAGTCCCGGACTGGAAACACCATATATTTT	CASSLEESRTGNTIYF
TRBV15	TRBJ2-4	-	-	TGTGCCACCAGCAGAGGAGTAGGAGGTCAGTACTTC	CATSRGVGGQYF
TRBV5-4	TRBJ2-5	-	once	TGTGCCAGCAGCTGGGGGGGGCCCACGGAAGAGACCCAGTACTTC	CASSWGGPTEETQYF
TRBV28	TRBJ1-3	TRBD1	-	TGTGCCAGCAGCACCCGGGACAGAGGAAACACCATATATTTT	CASSTRDRGNTIYF
TRBV27	TRBJ2-7	-	-	TGTGCCAGCAGTTCGGTGGGTGCAGGGGAAAACGAGCAGTACTTC	CASSSVGAGENEQYF
TRBV7-9	TRBJ2-1	TRBD2	-	TGTGCCAGCAGCGAAGGACTAGCGGGAGCTGATGAGCAGTTCTTC	CASSEGLAGADEQFF
TRBV7-2	TRBJ2-1	TRBD2	-	TGTGCCAGCACGGATCCGGGACTACGATACAATGAGCAGTTCTTC	CASTDPGLRYNEQFF
TRBV7-6	TRBJ2-2	-	-	TGTGCCAGCAGCTTAGCTCTCTCCGGGGAGCTGTTTTTT	CASSLALSGELFF
TRBV4-1	TRBJ2-1	-	-	TGCGCCAGCAGCCAAGTCCAGGGCTCCTACAATGAGCAGTTCTTC	CASSQVQGSYNEQFF
TRBV5-6	TRBJ1-1	-	-	TGTGCCAGCAGTACATTGAGGAGTGGAACTGAAGCTTTCTTT	CASSTLRSGTEAFF
TRBV28	TRBJ2-7	-	-	TGTGCCAGCAGTTTCCCAGGTGGCGTTGGTTACGAGCAGTACTTC	CASSFPGGVGYEQYF
TRBV3-1/TRBV3-2	TRBJ2-5	-	-	TGTGCCAGCAGCCAAGGGGTTGCGGCCCAAGAGACCCAGTACTTC	CASSQGVAAQETQYF
TRBV4-1	TRBJ2-3	-	-	TGCGCCAGCAGCCAGAGGCCCTGGGGCGGGGGCGAGACAGATACGCAGTATTTT	CASSQRPWGGGETDTQYF
TRBV28	TRBJ1-4	TRBD1	-	TGTGCCAGCAGTTTACCTGGACAGGGGGTCAGTGAAAAACTGTTTTTT	CASSLPGQGVSEKLFF
TRBV7-2	TRBJ2-7	-	few	TGTGCCAGCAGCTTATTTGGCCCCAGCTCCTACGAGCAGTACTTC	CASSLFGPSSYEQYF
TRBV19	TRBJ1-2	-	-	TGTGCCAGTAGTCTAGAGGCCTTACCCCCTTATGGCTACACCTTC	CASSLEALPPYGYTF